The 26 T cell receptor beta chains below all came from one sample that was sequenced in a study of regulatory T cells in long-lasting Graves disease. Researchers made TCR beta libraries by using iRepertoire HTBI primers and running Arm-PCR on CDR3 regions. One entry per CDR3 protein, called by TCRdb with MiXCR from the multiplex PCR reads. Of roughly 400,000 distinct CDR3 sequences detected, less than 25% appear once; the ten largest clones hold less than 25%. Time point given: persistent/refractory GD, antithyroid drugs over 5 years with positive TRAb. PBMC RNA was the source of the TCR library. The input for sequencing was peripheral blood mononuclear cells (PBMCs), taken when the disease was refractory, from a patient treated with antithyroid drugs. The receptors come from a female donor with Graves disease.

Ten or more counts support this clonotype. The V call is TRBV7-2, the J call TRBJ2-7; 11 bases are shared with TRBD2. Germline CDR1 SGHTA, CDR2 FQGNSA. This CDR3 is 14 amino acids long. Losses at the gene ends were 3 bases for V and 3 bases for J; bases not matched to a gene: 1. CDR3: CASSLTSGDYEQYF. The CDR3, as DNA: TGTGCCAGCAGCTTGACTAGCGGGGACTACGAGCAGTACTTC.

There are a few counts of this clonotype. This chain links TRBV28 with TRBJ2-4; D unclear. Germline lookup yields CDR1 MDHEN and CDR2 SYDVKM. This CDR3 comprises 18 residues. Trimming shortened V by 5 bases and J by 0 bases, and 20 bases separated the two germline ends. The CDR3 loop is CASSNLGVIDLAKNIQYF. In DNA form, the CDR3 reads TGTGCCAGCAGTAACCTAGGAGTAATTGACTTAGCCAAAAACATTCAGTACTTC.

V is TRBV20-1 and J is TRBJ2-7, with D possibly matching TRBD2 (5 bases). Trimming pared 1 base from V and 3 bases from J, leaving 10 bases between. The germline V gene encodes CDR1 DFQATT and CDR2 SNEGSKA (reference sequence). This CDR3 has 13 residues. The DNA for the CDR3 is TGCAGTGCTAGAGGGGAGAGCAACTACGAGCAGTACTTC. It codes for CSARGESNYEQYF.

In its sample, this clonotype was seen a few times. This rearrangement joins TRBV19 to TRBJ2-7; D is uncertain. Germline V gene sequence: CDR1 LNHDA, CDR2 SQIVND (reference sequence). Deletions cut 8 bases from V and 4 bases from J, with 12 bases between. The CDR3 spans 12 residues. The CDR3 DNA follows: TGTGCCAGTCGTGATGGGATATACGAGCAGTACTTC. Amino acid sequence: CASRDGIYEQYF.

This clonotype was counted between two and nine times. The CDR3 protein is CASSQLDRGGGTGELFF. CDR3 in DNA: TGTGCCAGCAGCCAACTTGACCGCGGGGGGGGCACCGGGGAGCTGTTTTTT. The chain couples TRBV14 to TRBJ2-2; 9 bases fit TRBD2. This CDR3 has 17 amino acids. Germline values: CDR1 SGHDN, CDR2 FVKESK. The trim removed 2 bases at V and 4 bases at J, leaving 8 bases unmatched.

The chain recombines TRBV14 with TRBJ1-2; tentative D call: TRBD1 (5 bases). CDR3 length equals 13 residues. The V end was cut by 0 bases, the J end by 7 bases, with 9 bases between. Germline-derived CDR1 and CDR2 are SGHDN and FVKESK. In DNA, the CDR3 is TGTGCCAGCAGCCAAGATTCGACAGTTGGCTACACCTTC. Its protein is CASSQDSTVGYTF.

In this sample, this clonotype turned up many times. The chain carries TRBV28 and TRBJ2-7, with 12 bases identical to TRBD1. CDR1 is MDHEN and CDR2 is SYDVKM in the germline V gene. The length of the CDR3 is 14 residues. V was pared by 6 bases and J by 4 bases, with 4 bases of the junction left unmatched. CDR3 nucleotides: TGTGCCAGCAGGCCGGGACAGGGGGCTTACGAGCAGTACTTC. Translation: CASRPGQGAYEQYF. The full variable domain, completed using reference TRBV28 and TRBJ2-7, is DVKVTQSSRYLVKRTGEKVFLECVQDMDHENMFWYRQDPGLGLRLIYFSYDVKMKEKGDIPEGYSVSREKKERFSLILESASTNQTSMYLCASRPGQGAYEQYFGPGTRLTVT.

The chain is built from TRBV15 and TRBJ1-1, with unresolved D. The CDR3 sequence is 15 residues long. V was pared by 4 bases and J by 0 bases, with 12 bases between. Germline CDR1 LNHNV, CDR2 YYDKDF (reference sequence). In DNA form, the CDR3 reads TGTGCCACCAGCAAAGAAAGGGCAATGAACACTGAAGCTTTCTTT. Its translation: CATSKERAMNTEAFF.

The CDR3 spells CASSLSGLPETQYF. The DNA of the CDR3 is TGTGCCAGCAGCTTATCGGGACTCCCAGAGACCCAGTACTTC. This chain joins TRBV7-9 and TRBJ2-5; a weak D match, TRBD2 (6 bases). The CDR3 is made up of 14 amino acids. Germline V gene lookup returns CDR1 SEHNR and CDR2 FQNEAQ (reference sequence). V was pared by 2 bases and J by 4 bases, with 11 bases between.

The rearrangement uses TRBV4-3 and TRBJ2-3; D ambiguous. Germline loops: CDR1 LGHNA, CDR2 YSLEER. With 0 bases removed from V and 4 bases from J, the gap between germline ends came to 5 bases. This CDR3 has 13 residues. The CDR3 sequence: CASSQDLADTQYF. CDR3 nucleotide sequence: TGCGCCAGCAGCCAAGATTTGGCAGATACGCAGTATTTT.

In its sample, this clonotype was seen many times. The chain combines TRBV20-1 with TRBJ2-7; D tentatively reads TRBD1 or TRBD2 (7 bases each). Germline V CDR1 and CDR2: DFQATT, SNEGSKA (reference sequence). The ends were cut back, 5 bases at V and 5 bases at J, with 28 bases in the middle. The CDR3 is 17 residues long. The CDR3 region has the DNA TGCAGTGCTGCCGGGACAGAAAGGACGGGAGGAATCCACGAGCAGTACTTC. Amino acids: CSAAGTERTGGIHEQYF.

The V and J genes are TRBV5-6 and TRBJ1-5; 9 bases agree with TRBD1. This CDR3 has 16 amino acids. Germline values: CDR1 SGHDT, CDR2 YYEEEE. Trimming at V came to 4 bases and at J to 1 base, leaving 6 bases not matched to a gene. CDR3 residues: CASSTSGTGSNQPQHF. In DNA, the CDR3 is TGTGCCAGCAGCACAAGCGGGACAGGGAGCAATCAGCCCCAGCATTTT.

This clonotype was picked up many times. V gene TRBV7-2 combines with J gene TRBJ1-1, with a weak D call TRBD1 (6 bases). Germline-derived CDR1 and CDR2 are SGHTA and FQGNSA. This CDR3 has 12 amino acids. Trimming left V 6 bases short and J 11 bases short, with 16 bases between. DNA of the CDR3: TGTGCCAGCAGACGGACAGCTGGTGGCGCTTTCTTT. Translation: CASRRTAGGAFF.

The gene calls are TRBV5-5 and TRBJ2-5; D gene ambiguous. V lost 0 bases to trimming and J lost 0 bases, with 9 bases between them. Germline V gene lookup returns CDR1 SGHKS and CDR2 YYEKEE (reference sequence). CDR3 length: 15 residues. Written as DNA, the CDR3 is TGTGCCAGCAGCTTGGAGGCCAGTTACCAAGAGACCCAGTACTTC. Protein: CASSLEASYQETQYF.

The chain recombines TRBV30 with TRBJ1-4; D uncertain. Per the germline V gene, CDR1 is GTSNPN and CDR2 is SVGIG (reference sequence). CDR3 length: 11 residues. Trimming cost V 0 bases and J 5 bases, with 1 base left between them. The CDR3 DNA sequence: TGTGCCTGGAGTGTAAATGAAAAACTGTTTTTT. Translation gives CAWSVNEKLFF.

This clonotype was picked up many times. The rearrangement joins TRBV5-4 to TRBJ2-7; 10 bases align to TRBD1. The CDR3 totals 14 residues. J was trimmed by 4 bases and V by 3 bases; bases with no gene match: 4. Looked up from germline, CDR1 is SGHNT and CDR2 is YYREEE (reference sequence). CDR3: CASSWDRGTYEQYF. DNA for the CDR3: TGTGCCAGCAGCTGGGACAGGGGAACGTACGAGCAGTACTTC. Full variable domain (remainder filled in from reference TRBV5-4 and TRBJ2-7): ETGVTQSPTHLIKTRGQQVTLRCSSQSGHNTVSWYQQALGQGPQFIFQYYREEENGRGNFPPRFSGLQFPNYSSELNVNALELDDSALYLCASSWDRGTYEQYFGPGTRLTVT.

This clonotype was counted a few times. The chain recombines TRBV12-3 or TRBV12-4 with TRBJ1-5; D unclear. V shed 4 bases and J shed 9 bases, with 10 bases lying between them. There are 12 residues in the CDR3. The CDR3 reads CASSSSYSPQHF. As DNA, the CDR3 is TGTGCCAGCAGTTCGTCTTATTCGCCCCAGCATTTT.

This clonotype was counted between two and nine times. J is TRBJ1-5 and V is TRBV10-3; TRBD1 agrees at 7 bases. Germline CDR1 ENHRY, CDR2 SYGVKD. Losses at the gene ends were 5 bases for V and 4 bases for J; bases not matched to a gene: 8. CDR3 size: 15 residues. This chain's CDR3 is CAISRDSSGNQPQHF. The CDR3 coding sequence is TGTGCCATCAGTCGGGACAGTAGTGGGAATCAGCCCCAGCATTTT.

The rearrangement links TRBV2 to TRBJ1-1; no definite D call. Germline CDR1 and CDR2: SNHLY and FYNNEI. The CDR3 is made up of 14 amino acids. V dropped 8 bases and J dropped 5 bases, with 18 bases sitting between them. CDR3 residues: CASGPSGLGTEAFF. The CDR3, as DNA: TGTGCCAGCGGCCCATCAGGATTAGGGACTGAAGCTTTCTTT.

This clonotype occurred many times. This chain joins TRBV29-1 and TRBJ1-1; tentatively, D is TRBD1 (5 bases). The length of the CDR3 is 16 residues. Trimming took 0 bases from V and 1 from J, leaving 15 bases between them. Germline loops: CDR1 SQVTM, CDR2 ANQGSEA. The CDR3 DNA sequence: TGCAGCGTTGAAGATTCTCGGGGCAGACCGAACACTGAAGCTTTCTTT. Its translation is CSVEDSRGRPNTEAFF.

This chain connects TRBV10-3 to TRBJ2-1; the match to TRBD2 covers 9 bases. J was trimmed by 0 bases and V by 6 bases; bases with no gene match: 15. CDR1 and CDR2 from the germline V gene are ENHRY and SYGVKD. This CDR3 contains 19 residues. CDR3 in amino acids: CAISRGGSGRNSSYNEQFF. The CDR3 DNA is TGTGCCATCAGCCGAGGGGGGAGCGGGAGGAACAGCTCCTACAATGAGCAGTTCTTC.

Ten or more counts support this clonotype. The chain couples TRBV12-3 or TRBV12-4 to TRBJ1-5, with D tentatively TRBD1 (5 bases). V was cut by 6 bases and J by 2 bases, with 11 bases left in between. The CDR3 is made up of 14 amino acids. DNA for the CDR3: TGTGCCAGCAGCCCTGGACATGGCAATCAGCCCCAGCATTTT. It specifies CASSPGHGNQPQHF.

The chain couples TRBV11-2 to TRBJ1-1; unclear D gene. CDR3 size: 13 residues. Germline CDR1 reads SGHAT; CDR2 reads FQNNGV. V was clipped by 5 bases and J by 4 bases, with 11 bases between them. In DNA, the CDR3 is TGTGCCAGCAGCCAAGGTGCCGCCACTGAAGCTTTCTTT. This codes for CASSQGAATEAFF. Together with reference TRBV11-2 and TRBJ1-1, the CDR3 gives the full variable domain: EAGVAQSPRYKIIEKRQSVAFWCNPISGHATLYWYQQILGQGPKLLIQFQNNGVVDDSQLPKDRFSAERLKGVDSTLKIQPAKLEDSAVYLCASSQGAATEAFFGQGTRLTVV.

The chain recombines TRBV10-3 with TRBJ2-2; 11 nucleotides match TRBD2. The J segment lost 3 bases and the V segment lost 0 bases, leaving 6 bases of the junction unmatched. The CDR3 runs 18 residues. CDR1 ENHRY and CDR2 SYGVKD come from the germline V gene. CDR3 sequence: CAISESSSGRMYTGELFF. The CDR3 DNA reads TGTGCCATCAGTGAGTCCTCTAGCGGGAGGATGTACACCGGGGAGCTGTTTTTT.

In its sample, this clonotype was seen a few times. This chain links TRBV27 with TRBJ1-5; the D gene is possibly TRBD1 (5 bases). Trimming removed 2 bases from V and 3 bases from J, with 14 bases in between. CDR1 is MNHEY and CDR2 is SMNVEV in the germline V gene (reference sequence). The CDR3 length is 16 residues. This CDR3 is CASSLAGAGDNQPQHF. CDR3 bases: TGTGCCAGCAGTTTAGCTGGGGCGGGGGACAATCAGCCCCAGCATTTT.

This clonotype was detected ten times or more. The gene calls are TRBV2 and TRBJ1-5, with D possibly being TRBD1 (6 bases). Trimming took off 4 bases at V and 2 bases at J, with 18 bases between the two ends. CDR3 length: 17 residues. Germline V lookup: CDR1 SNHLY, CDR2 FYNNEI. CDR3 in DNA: TGTGCCAGCAGTGGAAGCCAAGGAGGGGGAGGCAATCAGCCCCAGCATTTT. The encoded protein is CASSGSQGGGGNQPQHF. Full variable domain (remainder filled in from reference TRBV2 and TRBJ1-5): EPEVTQTPSHQVTQMGQEVILRCVPISNHLYFYWYRQILGQKVEFLVSFYNNEISEKSEIFDDQFSVERPDGSNFTLKIRSTKLEDSAMYFCASSGSQGGGGNQPQHFGDGTRLSIL.